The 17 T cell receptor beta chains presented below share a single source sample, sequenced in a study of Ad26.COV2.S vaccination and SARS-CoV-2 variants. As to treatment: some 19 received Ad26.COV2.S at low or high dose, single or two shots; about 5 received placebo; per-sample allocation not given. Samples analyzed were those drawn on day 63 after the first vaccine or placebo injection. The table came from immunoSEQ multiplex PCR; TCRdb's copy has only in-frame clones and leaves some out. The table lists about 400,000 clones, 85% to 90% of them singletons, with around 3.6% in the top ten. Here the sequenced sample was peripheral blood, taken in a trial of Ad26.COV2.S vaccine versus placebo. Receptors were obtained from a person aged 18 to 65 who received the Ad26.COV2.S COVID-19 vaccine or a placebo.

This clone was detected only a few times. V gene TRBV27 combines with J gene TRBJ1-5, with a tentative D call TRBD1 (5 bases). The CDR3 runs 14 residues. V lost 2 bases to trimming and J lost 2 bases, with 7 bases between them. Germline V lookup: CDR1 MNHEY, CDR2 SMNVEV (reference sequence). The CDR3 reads CASSLMGGNQPQHF. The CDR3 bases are TGTGCCAGCAGTTTAATGGGGGGCAATCAGCCCCAGCATTTT.

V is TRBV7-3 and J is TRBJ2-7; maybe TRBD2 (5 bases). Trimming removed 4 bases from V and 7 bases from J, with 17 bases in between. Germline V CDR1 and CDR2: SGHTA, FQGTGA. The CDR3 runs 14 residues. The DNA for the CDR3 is TGTGCCAGCAGCTCCGGGAATTTCGCGGGTGAGCAGTACTTC. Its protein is CASSSGNFAGEQYF.

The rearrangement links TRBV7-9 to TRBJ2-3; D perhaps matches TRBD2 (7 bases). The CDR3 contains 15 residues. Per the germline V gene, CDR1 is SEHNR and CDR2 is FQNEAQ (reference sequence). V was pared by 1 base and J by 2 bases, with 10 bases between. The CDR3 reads CASSLEGGATDTQYF. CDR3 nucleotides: TGTGCCAGCAGCTTAGAAGGGGGGGCCACAGATACGCAGTATTTT. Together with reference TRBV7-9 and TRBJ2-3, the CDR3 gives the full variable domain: DTGVSQNPRHKITKRGQNVTFRCDPISEHNRLYWYRQTLGQGPEFLTYFQNEAQLEKSRLLSDRFSAERPKGSFSTLEIQRTEQGDSAMYLCASSLEGGATDTQYFGPGTRLTVL.

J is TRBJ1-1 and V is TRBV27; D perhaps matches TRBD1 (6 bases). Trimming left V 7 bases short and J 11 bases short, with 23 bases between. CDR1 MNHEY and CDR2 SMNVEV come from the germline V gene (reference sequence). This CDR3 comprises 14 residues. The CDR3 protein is CASTERGPGHGAFF. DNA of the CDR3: TGTGCCAGCACCGAACGGGGTCCGGGACACGGCGCTTTCTTT.

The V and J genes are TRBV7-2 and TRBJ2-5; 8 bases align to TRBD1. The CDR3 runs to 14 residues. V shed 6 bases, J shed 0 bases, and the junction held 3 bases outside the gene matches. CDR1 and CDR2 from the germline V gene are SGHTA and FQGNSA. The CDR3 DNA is TGTGCCAGCAGTCGGACAGGGTACCAAGAGACCCAGTACTTC. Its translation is CASSRTGYQETQYF.

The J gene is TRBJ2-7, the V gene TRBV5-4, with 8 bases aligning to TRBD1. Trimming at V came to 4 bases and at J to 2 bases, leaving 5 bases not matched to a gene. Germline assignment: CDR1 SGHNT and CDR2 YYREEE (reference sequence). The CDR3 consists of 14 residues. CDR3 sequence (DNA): TGTGCCAGCAGCACAAACAGGGGGGCCTACGAGCAGTACTTC. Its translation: CASSTNRGAYEQYF.

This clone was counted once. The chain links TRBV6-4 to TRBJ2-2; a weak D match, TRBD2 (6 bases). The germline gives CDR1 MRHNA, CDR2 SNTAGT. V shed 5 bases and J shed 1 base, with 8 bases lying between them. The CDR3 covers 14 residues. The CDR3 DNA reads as TGTGCCAGCAGTCCGGGACTGAACACCGGGGAGCTGTTTTTT. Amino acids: CASSPGLNTGELFF.

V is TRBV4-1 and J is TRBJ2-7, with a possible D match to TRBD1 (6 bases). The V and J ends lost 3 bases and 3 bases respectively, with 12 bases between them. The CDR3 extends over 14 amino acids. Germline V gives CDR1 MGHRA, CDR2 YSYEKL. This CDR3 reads CASSHDLQGYEQYF. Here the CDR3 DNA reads TGCGCCAGCAGCCACGACTTACAGGGCTACGAGCAGTACTTC.

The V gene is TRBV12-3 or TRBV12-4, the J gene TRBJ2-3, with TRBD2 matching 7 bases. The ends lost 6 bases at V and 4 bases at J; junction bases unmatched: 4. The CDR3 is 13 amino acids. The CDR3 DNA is TGTGCCAGCAGCAAAAGCGGGGCAGATACGCAGTATTTT. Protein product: CASSKSGADTQYF.

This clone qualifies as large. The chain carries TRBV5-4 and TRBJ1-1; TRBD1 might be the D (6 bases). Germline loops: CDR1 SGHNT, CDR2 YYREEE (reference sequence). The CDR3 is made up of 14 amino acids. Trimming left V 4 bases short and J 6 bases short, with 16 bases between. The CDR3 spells CASSEYREIAEAFF. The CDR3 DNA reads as TGTGCCAGCAGCGAATACAGGGAAATCGCTGAAGCTTTCTTT.

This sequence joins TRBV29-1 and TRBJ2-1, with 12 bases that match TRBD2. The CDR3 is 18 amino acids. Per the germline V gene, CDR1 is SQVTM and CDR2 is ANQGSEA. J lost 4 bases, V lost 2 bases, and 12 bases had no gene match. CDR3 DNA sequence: TGCAGCGTTGAATTTCTAGCGGGGGGGCCTTCAAGGTACAATGAGCAGTTCTTC. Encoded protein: CSVEFLAGGPSRYNEQFF.

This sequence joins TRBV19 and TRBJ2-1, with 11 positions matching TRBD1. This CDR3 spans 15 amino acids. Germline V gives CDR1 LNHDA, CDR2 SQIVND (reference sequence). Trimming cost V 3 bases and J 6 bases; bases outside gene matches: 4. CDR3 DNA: TGTGCCAGTAGTATCGGGACAGGGGGATTCAATGAGCAGTTCTTC. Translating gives CASSIGTGGFNEQFF.

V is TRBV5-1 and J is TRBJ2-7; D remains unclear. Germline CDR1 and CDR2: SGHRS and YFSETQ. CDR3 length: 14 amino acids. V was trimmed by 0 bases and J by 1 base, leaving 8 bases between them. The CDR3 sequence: CASSLEASSYEQYF. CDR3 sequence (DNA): TGCGCCAGCAGCTTGGAAGCCAGTTCCTACGAGCAGTACTTC.

Written as DNA, the CDR3 is TGTGCCAGCAGCCCACGAAGGGGGGGTACCTACGAGCAGTACTTC. Its translation: CASSPRRGGTYEQYF. The chain recombines TRBV7-8 with TRBJ2-7; D may be TRBD2 (7 bases). CDR1 is SGHVS and CDR2 is FQNEAQ in the germline V gene. The CDR3 runs 15 residues. V was cut by 5 bases and J by 2 bases, with 16 bases left in between. The full variable domain, with the rest looked up from reference TRBV7-8 and TRBJ2-7, is GAGVSQSPRYKVAKRGQDVALRCDPISGHVSLFWYQQALGQGPEFLTYFQNEAQLDKSGLPSDRFFAERPEGSVSTLKIQRTQQEDSAVYLCASSPRRGGTYEQYFGPGTRLTVT.

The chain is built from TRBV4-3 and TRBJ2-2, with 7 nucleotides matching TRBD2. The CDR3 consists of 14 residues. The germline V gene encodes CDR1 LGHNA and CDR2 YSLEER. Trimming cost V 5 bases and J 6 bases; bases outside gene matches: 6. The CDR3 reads CASSSRAGAGELFF. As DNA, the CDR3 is TGCGCCAGCAGCTCCCGGGCGGGGGCCGGGGAGCTGTTTTTT.

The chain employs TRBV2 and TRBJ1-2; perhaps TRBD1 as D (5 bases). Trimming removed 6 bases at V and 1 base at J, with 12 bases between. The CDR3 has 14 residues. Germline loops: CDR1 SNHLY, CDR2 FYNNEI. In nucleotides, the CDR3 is TGTGCCAGCAGCCTTAAGGGGCTTAACTATGGCTACACCTTC. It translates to CASSLKGLNYGYTF.

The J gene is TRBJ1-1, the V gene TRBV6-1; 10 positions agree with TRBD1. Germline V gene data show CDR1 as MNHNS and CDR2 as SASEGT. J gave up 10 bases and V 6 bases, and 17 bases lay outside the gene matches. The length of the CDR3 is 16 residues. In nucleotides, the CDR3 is TGTGCCAGCAGAGAACCAGCCGGACAGGGGGTCACGAGAGCTTTCTTT. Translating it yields CASREPAGQGVTRAFF.